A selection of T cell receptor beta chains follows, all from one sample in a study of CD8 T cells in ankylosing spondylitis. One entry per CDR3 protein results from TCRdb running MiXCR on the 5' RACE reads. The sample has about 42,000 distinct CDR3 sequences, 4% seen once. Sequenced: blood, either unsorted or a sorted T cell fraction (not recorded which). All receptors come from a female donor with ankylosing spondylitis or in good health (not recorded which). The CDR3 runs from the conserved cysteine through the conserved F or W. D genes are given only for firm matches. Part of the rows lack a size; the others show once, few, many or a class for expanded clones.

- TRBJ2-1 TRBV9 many CASSVRSNEQFF TGTGCCAGCAGCGTCCGAAGCAATGAGCAGTTCTTC
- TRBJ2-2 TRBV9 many CASSVEGVRNGELFF TGTGCCAGCAGCGTAGAAGGGGTGAGGAACGGGGAGCTGTTTTTT
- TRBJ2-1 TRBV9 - CASSVEGTYNEQFF TGTGCCAGCAGCGTAGAAGGAACATACAATGAGCAGTTCTTC
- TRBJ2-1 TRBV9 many CASSVGEISYNEQFF TGTGCCAGCAGCGTAGGAGAGATCTCCTACAATGAGCAGTTCTTC
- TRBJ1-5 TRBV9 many CASAVSGYSNQPQHF TGTGCCTCTGCGGTCTCGGGTTATAGCAATCAGCCCCAGCATTTT
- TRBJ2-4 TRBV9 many CASSVEGAKNIQYF TGTGCCAGCAGCGTAGAGGGTGCAAAAAACATTCAGTACTTC
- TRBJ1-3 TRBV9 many CASSVAPVLPGNTIYF TGTGCCAGCAGCGTAGCTCCGGTTCTTCCTGGAAACACCATATATTTT
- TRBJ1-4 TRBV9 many CASSAEARGGEKLFF TGTGCCAGCAGCGCCGAGGCTAGGGGTGGCGAAAAACTGTTTTTT
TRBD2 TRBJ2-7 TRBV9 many CASSVAAGGYEQYF TGTGCCAGCAGCGTAGCAGCGGGGGGCTACGAGCAGTACTTC
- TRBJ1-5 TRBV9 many CASSVDGSPIEPQHF TGTGCCAGCAGCGTAGATGGCTCGCCAATCGAGCCCCAGCATTTT
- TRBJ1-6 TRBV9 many CASSVLGESPLHF TGTGCCAGCAGCGTTCTCGGGGAATCACCCCTCCACTTT
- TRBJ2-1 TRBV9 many CASSALGGGARGEQFF TGTGCCAGCAGCGCCCTCGGAGGGGGGGCACGGGGTGAGCAGTTCTTC
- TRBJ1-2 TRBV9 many CASSVALGAYYGYTF TGTGCCAGCAGCGTAGCCCTCGGGGCGTACTATGGCTACACCTTC
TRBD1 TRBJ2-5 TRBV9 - CASSPVGQSQETQYF TGTGCCAGCAGCCCTGTGGGACAGTCCCAAGAGACCCAGTACTTC
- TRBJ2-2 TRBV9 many CASSVGSELFF TGTGCCAGCAGCGTAGGGTCGGAGCTGTTTTTT
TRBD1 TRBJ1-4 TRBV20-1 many CSASNRGRGEKLFF TGCAGTGCTAGTAACAGGGGGCGCGGTGAAAAACTGTTTTTT
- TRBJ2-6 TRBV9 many CASSPSYGTSGANVLTF TGTGCCAGCAGCCCTTCGTACGGGACCTCTGGGGCCAACGTCCTGACTTTC
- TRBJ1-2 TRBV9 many CASSTPGGNYGYTF TGTGCCAGCAGCACCCCGGGCGGGAACTATGGCTACACCTTC
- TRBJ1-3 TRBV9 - CASSASFSGNTIYF TGTGCCAGCAGCGCCTCATTTTCTGGAAACACCATATATTTT
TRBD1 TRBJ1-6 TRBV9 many CASSAGQGSPLHF TGTGCCAGCAGCGCCGGACAGGGGTCACCCCTCCACTTT
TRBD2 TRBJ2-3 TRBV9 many CASSVGPSGGSRTDTQYF TGTGCCAGCAGCGTAGGTCCTAGCGGGGGCTCCCGCACAGATACGCAGTATTTT
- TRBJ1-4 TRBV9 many CASSVARGSTTTNEKLFF TGTGCCAGCAGCGTAGCCCGAGGGAGCACAACAACTAATGAAAAACTGTTTTTT
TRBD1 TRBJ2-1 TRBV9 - CASSLGTEREQFF TGTGCCAGCAGCTTAGGGACAGAACGGGAGCAGTTCTTC
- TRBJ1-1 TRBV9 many CASSATGSGEAFF TGTGCCAGCAGCGCCACAGGTTCGGGGGAAGCTTTCTTT
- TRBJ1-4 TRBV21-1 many CASNHGTGDEKLFF TGTGCCAGCAACCACGGGACAGGGGACGAAAAACTGTTTTTT
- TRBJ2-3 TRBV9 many CASSVVGDHADTQYF TGTGCCAGCAGCGTAGTAGGGGACCACGCAGATACGCAGTATTTT
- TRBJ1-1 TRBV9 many CASSPGTVTTEAFF TGTGCCAGCAGCCCCGGGACCGTTACCACTGAAGCTTTCTTT
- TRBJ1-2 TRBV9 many CASSVATGGFGNGYTF TGTGCCAGCAGCGTAGCTACAGGAGGCTTCGGGAATGGCTACACCTTC
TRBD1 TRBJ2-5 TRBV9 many CASSDLDRGETQYF TGTGCCAGCAGCGACCTCGACAGGGGAGAGACCCAGTACTTC
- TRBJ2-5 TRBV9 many CASSVDLKETQYF TGTGCCAGCAGCGTAGACCTGAAGGAGACCCAGTACTTC
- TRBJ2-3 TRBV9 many CASSSRQDHTDTQYF TGTGCCAGCAGCTCCCGACAGGATCACACAGATACGCAGTATTTT
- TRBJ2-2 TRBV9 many CASSLDRADTGELFF TGTGCCAGCAGCCTCGACCGGGCCGACACCGGGGAGCTGTTTTTT
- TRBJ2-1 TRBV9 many CASSVGLGPGHEQFF TGTGCCAGCAGCGTAGGTCTAGGGCCGGGCCATGAGCAGTTCTTC
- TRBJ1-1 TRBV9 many CASNPNGIMNTEAFF TGTGCCAGCAACCCGAACGGGATTATGAACACTGAAGCTTTCTTT
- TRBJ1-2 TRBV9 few CASSPSVDGYTF TGTGCCAGCAGCCCCTCAGTAGATGGCTACACCTTC
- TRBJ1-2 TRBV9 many CASSVELRSSNYGYTF TGTGCCAGCAGCGTAGAACTCAGGTCCTCTAACTATGGCTACACCTTC
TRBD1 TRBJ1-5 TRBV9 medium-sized CASSGGDRGNQPQHF TGTGCCAGCAGCGGCGGGGACAGGGGTAATCAGCCCCAGCATTTT
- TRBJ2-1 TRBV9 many CASTLGGGDNEQFF TGTGCCAGCACCCTAGGGGGGGGGGACAATGAGCAGTTCTTC
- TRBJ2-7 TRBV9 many CASGPHSSSYEQYF TGTGCCAGCGGACCCCACTCGAGCTCCTACGAGCAGTACTTC
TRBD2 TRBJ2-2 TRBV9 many CASSVVFPLAGSAGELFF TGTGCCAGCAGCGTAGTTTTCCCCCTAGCGGGGTCGGCCGGGGAGCTGTTTTTT
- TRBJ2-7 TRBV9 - CASSRDSAYEQYF TGTGCCAGCAGCCGGGACTCCGCCTACGAGCAGTACTTC
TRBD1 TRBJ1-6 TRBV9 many CASSAGTGEHYNSPLHF TGTGCCAGCAGCGCCGGGACAGGTGAACACTATAATTCACCCCTCCACTTT
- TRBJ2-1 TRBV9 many CASSALDNAFYNEQFF TGTGCCAGCAGCGCCCTCGACAACGCCTTCTACAATGAGCAGTTCTTC
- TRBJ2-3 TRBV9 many CASSVAGGLFTDTQYF TGTGCCAGCAGCGTAGCGGGGGGCTTATTCACAGATACGCAGTATTTT
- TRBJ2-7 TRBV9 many CASSVEGTPHHEQYF TGTGCCAGCAGCGTAGAGGGGACACCACACCACGAGCAGTACTTC
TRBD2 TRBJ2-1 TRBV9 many CASSVVTSGHNEQFF TGTGCCAGCAGCGTAGTGACTAGCGGGCACAATGAGCAGTTCTTC
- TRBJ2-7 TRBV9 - CASSVEQVGGEQYF TGTGCCAGCAGCGTAGAACAGGTTGGGGGCGAGCAGTACTTC
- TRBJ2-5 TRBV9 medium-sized CASSAPGTLETQYF TGTGCCAGCAGCGCACCAGGGACTTTAGAGACCCAGTACTTC
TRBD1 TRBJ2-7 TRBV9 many CASSARTGSSYEQYF TGTGCCAGCAGCGCCCGGACAGGCAGCTCCTACGAGCAGTACTTC
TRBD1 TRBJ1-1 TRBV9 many CASSVVGTAKNTEAFF TGTGCCAGCAGCGTAGTAGGGACAGCTAAGAACACTGAAGCTTTCTTT
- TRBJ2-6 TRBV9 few CASSVTQGGSSGANVLTF TGTGCCAGCAGCGTAACTCAGGGGGGAAGCTCTGGGGCCAACGTCCTGACTTTC
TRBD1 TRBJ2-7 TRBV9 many CASSRTVGTGGFDEQYF TGTGCCAGCAGCCGCACCGTTGGGACAGGGGGTTTTGACGAGCAGTACTTC
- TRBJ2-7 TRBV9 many CASSRTVGIQTYEQYF TGTGCCAGCAGCCGGACCGTGGGCATTCAAACCTACGAGCAGTACTTC
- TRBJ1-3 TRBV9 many CASSDWGGASSGNTIYF TGTGCCAGCAGCGACTGGGGGGGGGCGAGCTCTGGAAACACCATATATTTT
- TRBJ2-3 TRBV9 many CASSPIAASTDTQYF TGTGCCAGCAGCCCGATAGCGGCTAGCACAGATACGCAGTATTTT
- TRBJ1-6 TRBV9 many CASSVRWGNDSPLHF TGTGCCAGCAGCGTCCGGTGGGGGAACGATTCACCCCTCCACTTT
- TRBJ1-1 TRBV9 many CASSVAPGNTEAFF TGTGCCAGCAGCGTAGCCCCAGGTAACACTGAAGCTTTCTTT
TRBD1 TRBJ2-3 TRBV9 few CASSVETDRATDTQYF TGTGCCAGCAGCGTAGAAACGGACAGGGCAACAGATACGCAGTATTTT